This T cell receptor beta chain was sequenced in a study of monozygotic twins with inflammatory bowel disease. Study results and limitations: Among IBD patients, TCRbeta diversity (inverse Simpson) was lower than in healthy co-twins. Twin concordance left repertoire similarity unchanged, with limited power a possible explanation for this lack of difference. Support was absent for any single strong signal or clonotype linked to IBD.

Per germline, CDR1 MRHNA and CDR2 SNTAGT. The CDR3 is 14 residues long. Following a re-call of the 5' RACE reads, TCRdb has one entry per CDR3 protein and lacks DNA. This repertoire includes over 350,000 distinct CDR3 sequences. The total RNA came straight from whole blood, and T cells were not sorted beforehand. Regarding this clonotype: Its antigen is unidentified.

This clonotype was sampled from a human donor with ulcerative colitis or Crohn's disease, or a healthy co-twin of an affected twin (not recorded which). J is TRBJ1-1 and V is TRBV6-4; as DNA is missing, the TRBD1 call by TCRdb cannot be tested. Sequenced sample: blood. The CDR3 is CASSADRAGAEAFF.